This T cell receptor beta chain derives from a study of T cell responses to AZD1222 COVID-19 vaccine (dated by TCRdb to 2020 to 2022). Study-wide context: Because spike-specific TCR depth and breadth did not differ between the two schedules, AZD1222 recipients who got a second dose at roughly 4 weeks were pooled with those who got a second dose at roughly 12 weeks. TCR sequencing was performed for about 250 trial participants, of whom 200 to 220 were given two doses of AZD1222 and some 26 were given two doses of MenACWY control vaccine. Enrollment into the trials was organized by age into subgroups of 18-55, 56-69 and 70-plus years, and those subgroups contained roughly 150, 30 and 60 TCR-sequenced participants, respectively. Overall study outcomes, separate from this receptor: After two AZD1222 doses, both the breadth and the depth of spike-specific TCRs were significantly higher than at day 0 and than in MenACWY recipients. Conclusions about previously exposed vaccinees are limited, since just a handful of AZD1222 recipients were seropositive for SARS-CoV-2 at baseline. In the small 56-69-year group, the increase in depth fell short of significance, most likely because of low power. The whole spike protein was spanned by vaccine-associated CD4 TCRs, and dominant responses were seen in regions 160-218 and 743-854. Participants were mostly white British and included more females than males, and it was suggested by the authors that clonal diversity may have been underestimated. Nearly half of unique spike-specific TCRs reportedly recognized epitopes outside regions mutated in the B.1.351 and B.1.1.7 variants. Because no day 14 peak-response samples were available, the repertoires could be characterized only after the peak T cell response.

The time point label for this specimen denotes: baseline before first vaccination. Vaccinee samples came from UK trials COV001 and COV002, including a single-blind randomized controlled phase 2/3 trial of AZD1222 (ChAdOx1 nCoV-19) in healthy adults. For TCRbeta chain sequencing, PBMC samples were collected from trial participants at day 0 and at day 28 after the second dose. Comment on this clone: Its antigen is not yet known. Base qualities were left out, and no much larger clone turns up one base away.

The CDR3 regions of human TCRbeta chains were analyzed by immunosequencing. Concerning the study's data processing: TCRs in the repertoires were matched against a reference library of SARS-CoV-2-specific TCRs that had been generated with the MIRA antigen-specificity platform. Breadth was defined as the fraction of unique TCRs that were SARS-CoV-2-associated, and depth was defined as the fraction of total T cells that were SARS-CoV-2-associated. Each spike-specific TCR was assigned to its reactive spike region and to a CD4 or CD8 class using the MIRA data. Log10-transformed breadth and depth values were compared by one-way ANOVA with Sidak's multiple comparisons tests. TCRdb limited this immuneACCESS table to in-frame rearrangements with V and J called. A share of clones is missing; checked studies link under half to unresolved V genes, and the rest is unexplained. V and J calls and clone size are copied from that table; D and trimming were computed from the DNA. A total of 120,000 to 150,000 clones appear in this sample, 70% to 90% of them only once. The ten most abundant clones make up 2.2% of the sample.

CDR1 SQVTM and CDR2 ANQGSEA were looked up in the germline V gene. Reading from cysteine to phenylalanine, the CDR3 counts 10 amino acids. The kept DNA is CDR3 alone, 30 bases in frame from the first base. The junction shows trimming of 7 bases on V and 3 bases on J, plus 6 bases between the germline ends. The clonotype was recovered from an adult in good health. This receptor chain uses TRBV29-1 and TRBJ2-5; the D gene is possibly TRBD2, with 5 bases matching. Sequenced material: peripheral blood, taken on day 0 of AZD1222 vaccination. CDR3 reads: CSAGEETQYF. The DNA is as follows: TGCAGCGCCGGGGAAGAGACCCAGTACTTC.